This T cell receptor beta chain was sequenced for a study of identical twins. Study-level points and caveats: Within beta out-of-frame sequences, the excess sharing observed between twins was weaker.

Trimming shortened V by 0 bases and J by 3 bases, and 6 bases separated the two germline ends. This CDR3 is 14 amino acids long. CDR1 DFQATT and CDR2 SNEGSKA come from the germline V gene (reference sequence). This clonotype turned up a few times. Its antigen is unidentified. TCRdb called the 5' RACE reads again in MiXCR, with one record for every CDR3 protein. The sample comprises about 790,000 distinct CDR3 sequences, 15% to 20% of which are singletons, and 13% rests with the top ten. These data were also reused for a study on T cells expressing NK-cell markers. That work states: Dominant NKG2C+ clonotypes accounted for roughly 1.0-7.0% of CD8+ T cells in about six donors.

The chain joins TRBV20-1 to TRBJ1-6; D gene unclear. The clonotype originates from a woman aged 18-29 years in good health. Sequencing was carried out using PBMCs. CDR3 sequence (DNA): TGCAGTGCTAGAGAGACGGGCTATAATTCACCCCTCCACTTT. This encodes CSARETGYNSPLHF.